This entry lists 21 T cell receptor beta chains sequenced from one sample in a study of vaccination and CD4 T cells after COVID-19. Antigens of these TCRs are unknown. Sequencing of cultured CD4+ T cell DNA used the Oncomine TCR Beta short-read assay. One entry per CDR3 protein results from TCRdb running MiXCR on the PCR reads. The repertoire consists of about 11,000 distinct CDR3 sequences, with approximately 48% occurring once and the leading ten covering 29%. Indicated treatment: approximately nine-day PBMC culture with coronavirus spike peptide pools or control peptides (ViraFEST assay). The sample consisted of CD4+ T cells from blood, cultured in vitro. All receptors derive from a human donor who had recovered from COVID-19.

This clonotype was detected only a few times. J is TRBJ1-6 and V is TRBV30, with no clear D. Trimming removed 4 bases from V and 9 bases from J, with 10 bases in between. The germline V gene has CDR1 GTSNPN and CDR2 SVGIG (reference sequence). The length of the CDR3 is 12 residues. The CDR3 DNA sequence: TGTGCCTGGAAGGGATCCGGTTCACCCCTCCACTTT. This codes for CAWKGSGSPLHF.

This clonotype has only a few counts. CDR3 residues: CSVDRGSLTNGYTF. The CDR3 nucleotides read TGCAGCGTCGACAGGGGTTCCTTAACGAATGGCTACACCTTC. This chain uses TRBV29-1 with TRBJ1-2, with TRBD1 matching 8 bases. Germline CDR1 reads SQVTM; CDR2 reads ANQGSEA. Trimming cost V 6 bases and J 6 bases; bases outside gene matches: 12. The CDR3 extends over 14 amino acids.

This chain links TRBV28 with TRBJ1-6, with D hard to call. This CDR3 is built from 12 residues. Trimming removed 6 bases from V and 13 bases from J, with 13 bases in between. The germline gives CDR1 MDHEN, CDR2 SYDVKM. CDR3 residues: CASSVGISPLHF. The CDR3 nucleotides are TGTGCCAGCAGCGTTGGAATATCCCCCCTCCACTTT.

CDR3 DNA sequence: TGTGCCTGGAAACTACTAGCGGGGGGGCGAGGCACAGATACGCAGTATTTT. Its protein product is CAWKLLAGGRGTDTQYF. This sequence joins TRBV30 and TRBJ2-3; 13 bases fit TRBD2. This CDR3 region has 17 residues. Germline V gene sequence: CDR1 GTSNPN, CDR2 SVGIG (reference sequence). J gave up 1 base and V 4 bases, and 8 bases lay outside the gene matches.

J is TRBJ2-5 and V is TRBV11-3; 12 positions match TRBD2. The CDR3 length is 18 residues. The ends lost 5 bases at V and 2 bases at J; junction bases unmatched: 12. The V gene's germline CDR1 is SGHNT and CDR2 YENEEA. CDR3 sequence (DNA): TGTGCCAGCAGCCGCATTCTGACTAGCGGGGGCCGTCAAGAGACCCAGTACTTC. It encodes CASSRILTSGGRQETQYF. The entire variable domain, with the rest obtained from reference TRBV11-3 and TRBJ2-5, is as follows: EAGVVQSPRYKIIEKKQPVAFWCNPISGHNTLYWYLQNLGQGPELLIRYENEEAVDDSQLPKDRFSAERLKGVDSTLKIQPAELGDSAVYLCASSRILTSGGRQETQYFGPGTRLLVL.

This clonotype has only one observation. This CDR3 is CASSLRVNTEAFF. The CDR3 nucleotides are TGTGCCAGCAGCCTCAGAGTGAACACTGAAGCTTTCTTT. This chain joins TRBV5-6 and TRBJ1-1; D gene uncertain. The CDR3 runs 13 residues. Looked up from germline, CDR1 is SGHDT and CDR2 is YYEEEE. The V and J ends lost 4 bases and 0 bases respectively, with 7 bases between them.

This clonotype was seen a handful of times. CDR3 bases: TGTGCCAGCAGTAGATCAGGGGGCAATCAGCCCCAGCATTTT. This sequence encodes CASSRSGGNQPQHF. The genes are TRBV6-1 and TRBJ1-5; a possible D gene is TRBD1 (6 bases). CDR1 is MNHNS, CDR2 SASEGT, per germline. The CDR3 consists of 14 residues. Trimming shortened V by 5 bases and J by 2 bases, and 10 bases separated the two germline ends.

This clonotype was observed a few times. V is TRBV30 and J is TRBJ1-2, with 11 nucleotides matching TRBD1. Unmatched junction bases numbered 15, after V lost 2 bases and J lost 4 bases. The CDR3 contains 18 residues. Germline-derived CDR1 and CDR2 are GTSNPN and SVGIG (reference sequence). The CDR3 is CAWSKRKGGQGVSYGYTF. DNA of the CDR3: TGTGCCTGGAGTAAAAGAAAAGGGGGACAGGGGGTCTCCTATGGCTACACCTTC.

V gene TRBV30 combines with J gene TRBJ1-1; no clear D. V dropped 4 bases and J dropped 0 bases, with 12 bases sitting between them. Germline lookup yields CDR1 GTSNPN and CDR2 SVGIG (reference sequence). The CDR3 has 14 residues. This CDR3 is CAWNLLVMNTEAFF. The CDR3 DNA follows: TGTGCCTGGAACCTCCTAGTCATGAACACTGAAGCTTTCTTT.

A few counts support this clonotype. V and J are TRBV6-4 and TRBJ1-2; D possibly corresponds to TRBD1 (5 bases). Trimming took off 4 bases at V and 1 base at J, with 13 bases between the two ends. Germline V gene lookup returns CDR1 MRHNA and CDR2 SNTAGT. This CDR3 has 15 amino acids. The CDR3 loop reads CASSAWEGSNYGYTF. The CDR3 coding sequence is TGTGCCAGCAGTGCCTGGGAGGGGAGTAACTATGGCTACACCTTC.

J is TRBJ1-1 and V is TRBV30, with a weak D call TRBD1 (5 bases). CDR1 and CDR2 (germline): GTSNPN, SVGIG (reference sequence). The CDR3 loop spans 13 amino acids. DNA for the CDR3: TGTTCAAATAGGGGACTAAGGAACACTGAAGCTTTCTTT. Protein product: CSNRGLRNTEAFF.

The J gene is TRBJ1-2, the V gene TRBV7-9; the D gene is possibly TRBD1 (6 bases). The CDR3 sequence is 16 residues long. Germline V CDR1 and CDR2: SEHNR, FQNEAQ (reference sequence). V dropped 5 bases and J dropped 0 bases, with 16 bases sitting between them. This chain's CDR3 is CASSPHRAQANYGYTF. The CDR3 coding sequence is TGTGCCAGCAGCCCACACAGGGCTCAAGCTAACTATGGCTACACCTTC.

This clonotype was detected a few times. CDR3 sequence (DNA): TGTGCCAGCAGTTATCTGGGGATGGAAGCTTTCTTT. Translating it yields CASSYLGMEAFF. The chain recombines TRBV12-3 or TRBV12-4 with TRBJ1-1; D not resolved. V lost 4 bases to trimming and J lost 8 bases, with 11 bases between them. This CDR3 comprises 12 residues.

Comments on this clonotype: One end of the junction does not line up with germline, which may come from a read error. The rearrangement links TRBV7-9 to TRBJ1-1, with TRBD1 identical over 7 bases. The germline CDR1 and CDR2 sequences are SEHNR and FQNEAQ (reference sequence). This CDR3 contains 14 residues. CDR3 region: CASSFQGEGTEASF. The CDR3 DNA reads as TGTGCCAGCAGCTTTCAGGGGGAGGGCACTGAAGCTTCCTTT.

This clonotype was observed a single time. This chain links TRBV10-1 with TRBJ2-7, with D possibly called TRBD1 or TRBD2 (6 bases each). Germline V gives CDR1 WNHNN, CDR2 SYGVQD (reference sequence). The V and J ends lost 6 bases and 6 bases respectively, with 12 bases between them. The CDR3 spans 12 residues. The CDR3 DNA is TGCGCCAGCAGCCCAGGAGGGGGCGAGCAGTACTTC. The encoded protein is CASSPGGGEQYF.

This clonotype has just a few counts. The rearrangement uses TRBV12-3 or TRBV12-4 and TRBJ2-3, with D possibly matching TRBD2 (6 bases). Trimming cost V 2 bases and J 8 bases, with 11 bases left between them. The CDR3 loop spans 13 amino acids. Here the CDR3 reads CASSLLAVGTQYF. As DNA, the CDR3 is TGTGCCAGCAGTTTATTAGCGGTGGGTACGCAGTATTTT.

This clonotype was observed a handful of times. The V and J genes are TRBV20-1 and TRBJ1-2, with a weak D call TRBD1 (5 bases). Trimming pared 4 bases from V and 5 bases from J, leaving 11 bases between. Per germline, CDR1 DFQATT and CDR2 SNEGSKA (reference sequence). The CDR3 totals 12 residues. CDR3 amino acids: CSATPDRYGYTF. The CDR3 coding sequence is TGCAGTGCTACCCCTGACAGATATGGCTACACCTTC.

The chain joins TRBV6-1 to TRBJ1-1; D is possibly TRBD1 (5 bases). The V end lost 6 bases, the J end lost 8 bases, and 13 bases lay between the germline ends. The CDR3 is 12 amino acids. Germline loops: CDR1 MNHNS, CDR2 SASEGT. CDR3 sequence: CASRLGWDEAFF. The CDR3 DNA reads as TGTGCCAGCAGATTGGGGTGGGACGAAGCTTTCTTT.

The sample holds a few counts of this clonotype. In DNA, the CDR3 is TGTGCCAGCAGTGACTCGAAGGGGGCTCGTGTGGGTTGGGAAAAACTGTTTTTT. Translating it yields CASSDSKGARVGWEKLFF. This sequence joins TRBV6-4 and TRBJ1-4; 7 nucleotides match TRBD1. The CDR3 has 18 residues. J gave up 8 bases and V 0 bases, and 15 bases lay outside the gene matches. From germline, CDR1 is MRHNA and CDR2 SNTAGT.

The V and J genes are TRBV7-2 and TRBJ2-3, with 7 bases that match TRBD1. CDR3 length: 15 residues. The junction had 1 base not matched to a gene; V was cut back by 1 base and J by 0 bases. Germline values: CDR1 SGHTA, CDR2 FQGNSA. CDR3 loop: CASSLEGQSTDTQYF. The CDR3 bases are TGTGCCAGCAGCTTAGAGGGACAGAGCACAGATACGCAGTATTTT.

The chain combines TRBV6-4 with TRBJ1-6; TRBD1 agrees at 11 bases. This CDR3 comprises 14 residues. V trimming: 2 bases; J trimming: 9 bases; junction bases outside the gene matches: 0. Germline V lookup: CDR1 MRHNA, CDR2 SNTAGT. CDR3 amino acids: CASSDGTGGSPLHF. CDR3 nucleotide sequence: TGTGCCAGCAGTGACGGGACAGGGGGTTCACCCCTCCACTTT.